This TCR beta chain was retrieved from a study of blood T cell repertoires in COVID-19. The overall study: Whether acute or convalescent, the COVID-19 samples came from the United States, Italy and Spain. Sample material is recorded as cDNA or gDNA derived from T cells, B-cell-depleted T cells, or PBMCs.

This CDR3 is 13 amino acids long. Per the germline V gene, CDR1 is LGHDT and CDR2 is YNNKEL (reference sequence). V lost 1 base and J 6 bases, leaving 10 bases between the germline ends. In the authors' methods: Counts of nucleated cells, estimated from reference gene primer amplification, were obtained. Measured with immunoSEQ multiplex PCR; TCRdb has only the in-frame clones, and not every one. From that table come the V and J calls and clone size; the DNA was used to work out D and trimming. This table holds approximately 50,000 clones, 86% found once. Sequencing used peripheral blood. The TCR comes from a woman of 80 years or more with acute or convalescent COVID-19. The chain recombines TRBV3-1 (or the pseudogene TRBV3-2) with TRBJ2-7; D may be TRBD1 (5 bases). The CDR3 sequence is CASSQGQWGEQYF. CDR3 in DNA: TGTGCCAGCAGCCAAGGACAGTGGGGCGAGCAGTACTTC.